This T cell receptor (beta chain) was sequenced during a study of T cell changes during pregnancy in multiple sclerosis. V lost 4 bases and J 6 bases, leaving 19 bases between the germline ends. The CDR3 runs 16 residues. Germline CDR1 SGHKS, CDR2 YYEKEE (reference sequence). Some clones are missing from TCRdb's copy, which holds only in-frame ones; the method was immunoSEQ multiplex PCR. The sample consists of fewer than 50,000 clones, around nine tenths of them appearing once. The specimen was CD4+ T cells from peripheral blood mononuclear cells, collected in the first trimester of pregnancy. The rearrangement links TRBV5-5 to TRBJ1-4; tentative D call: TRBD1 (6 bases). The clonotype originates from a female donor with multiple sclerosis, enrolled in a pregnancy study. CDR3 in DNA: TGTGCCAGCAGCGCTAAACAGGGAAAGAGGGATGAAAAACTGTTTTTT. It codes for CASSAKQGKRDEKLFF.